There are many counts of the clone carrying this TCR beta chain. Its antigen remains unidentified. The sample comes from a study of T-cell reconstitution after alpha-beta-depleted transplantation in children. Study outcomes and limitations: A year had passed since transplant, and T-cell counts and diversity by then came mostly from newly produced T cells. For some patients, TCRbeta diversity was high at day 60 because of recipient T cells and thymic progenitors that survived. By about two months after transplant, alpha-beta T cells reportedly arose from several hundred graft clones that had expanded.

Unique molecular identifiers were used to barcode this TCRbeta library. TCRdb fed the PCR reads into MiXCR, producing one record per CDR3 protein. This sample carries about 200,000 distinct CDR3 sequences, 5.5% to 7% of them seen once, and the ten largest clones take about 4.3%. The TCR was taken from a girl under two years old with combined immunodeficiency, due to receive a stem cell transplant. Sequencing used PBMCs, obtained before TCRalphabeta/CD19-depleted stem cell transplant.

Here the CDR3 DNA reads TGTGCCAGCAGTGAGGATGGGCTTGCCCAAGAGACCCAGTACTTC. It specifies CASSEDGLAQETQYF. The chain joins TRBV9 to TRBJ2-5, with unresolved D. The V gene's germline CDR1 is SGDLS and CDR2 YYNGEE. The V end lost 5 bases, the J end lost 1 base, and 15 bases lay between the germline ends. The CDR3 runs 15 residues.